These 14 T cell receptor beta chains share one sample of origin, sequenced in a study of radiation and T cells in renal cell carcinoma. The data were produced by immunoSEQ multiplex PCR, yet TCRdb's version contains in-frame clones alone and is incomplete. The data contain fewer than 30,000 clones, 81% of them singletons. Regarding time point: blood 2 weeks post-SBRT. Specified treatment: 15 Gy SBRT to primary tumor, nephrectomy 4 weeks later. The sequences come from blood, collected from a patient whose treatment included radiotherapy and nephrectomy. The receptors derive from a man aged 60-69 years with renal cell carcinoma.

This chain joins TRBV2 and TRBJ1-4; TRBD1 is a possible D gene (5 bases). Germline CDR1 and CDR2: SNHLY and FYNNEI. V was cut by 2 bases and J by 7 bases, with 11 bases left in between. The CDR3 sequence is 14 residues long. The CDR3 sequence is CASSESGRREKLFF. DNA for the CDR3: TGTGCCAGCAGTGAATCGGGGCGGCGTGAAAAACTGTTTTTT.

The chain is built from TRBV5-5 and TRBJ1-4; no clear D. This CDR3 contains 16 residues. Trimming took off 2 bases at V and 8 bases at J, with 19 bases between the two ends. Germline-derived CDR1 and CDR2 are SGHKS and YYEKEE (reference sequence). Here the CDR3 reads CASSLSSSWSFEKLFF. The CDR3 DNA is TGTGCCAGCAGCTTAAGTTCAAGTTGGTCCTTCGAAAAACTGTTTTTT.

This clone was seen only a few times. The chain links TRBV6-1 to TRBJ2-1; 8 bases agree with TRBD2. Germline CDR1 and CDR2: MNHNS and SASEGT. The CDR3 runs to 14 residues. Unmatched junction bases numbered 10, after V lost 8 bases and J lost 7 bases. The DNA of the CDR3 is TGTGCCAGCTTTGAGGGCGGGAGGTCGAATGAGCAGTTCTTC. Residues: CASFEGGRSNEQFF.

This chain joins TRBV7-9 and TRBJ1-2, with D unresolved. Germline CDR1 is SEHNR and CDR2 is FQNEAQ (reference sequence). The CDR3 spans 11 residues. The V and J ends lost 1 base and 13 bases respectively, with 10 bases between them. DNA for the CDR3: TGTGCCAGCAGCTTAGGGGGTGATAGCACCTTC. Translated, it gives CASSLGGDSTF.

This chain uses TRBV9 with TRBJ2-6; the D gene is possibly TRBD2 (6 bases). V lost 4 bases and J 0 bases, leaving 17 bases between the germline ends. The germline gives CDR1 SGDLS, CDR2 YYNGEE. CDR3 size: 18 residues. The CDR3 protein is CASSPRRALTSGANVLTF. The CDR3 DNA reads TGTGCCAGCAGCCCCCGGAGGGCTCTTACCTCTGGGGCCAACGTCCTGACTTTC.

This chain links TRBV4-2 with TRBJ1-3; no firm D call. Trimming took off 3 bases at V and 2 bases at J, with 11 bases between the two ends. The CDR3 totals 15 residues. Germline CDR1 LGHNA, CDR2 YNFKEQ. The CDR3 coding sequence is TGTGCCAGCAGCCATACGTCGGGTCCTGGAAACACCATATATTTT. This sequence encodes CASSHTSGPGNTIYF.

As for this clone: Additional DNA sequences in this sample encode the identical CDR3. The chain uses TRBV7-2 and TRBJ2-7; D might be TRBD2 (5 bases). The length of the CDR3 is 13 residues. V dropped 3 bases and J dropped 3 bases, with 9 bases sitting between them. CDR1 and CDR2 (germline): SGHTA, FQGNSA. CDR3 sequence reads: CASSFGRDYEQYF. CDR3 nucleotide sequence: TGTGCCAGCAGCTTCGGACGGGACTACGAGCAGTACTTC.

This chain uses TRBV27 with TRBJ2-7; TRBD1 might be the D (6 bases). The V end lost 6 bases, the J end lost 3 bases, and 15 bases lay between the germline ends. The CDR3 loop spans 14 amino acids. Germline V gives CDR1 MNHEY, CDR2 SMNVEV (reference sequence). The CDR3 sequence: CASSGNRGFYEQYF. The CDR3 DNA reads as TGTGCCAGCAGCGGCAATAGGGGGTTCTACGAGCAGTACTTC.

V gene TRBV19 combines with J gene TRBJ1-1, with D possibly matching TRBD1 (5 bases). The germline V and J ends were trimmed by 7 bases and 0 bases, with 9 bases remaining between them. Germline assignment: CDR1 LNHDA and CDR2 SQIVND (reference sequence). This CDR3 spans 13 amino acids. CDR3 region: CASTTAMNTEAFF. The CDR3 nucleotides read TGTGCCAGTACGACAGCCATGAACACTGAAGCTTTCTTT. The full variable domain, its missing parts supplied by reference TRBV19 and TRBJ1-1, is DGGITQSPKYLFRKEGQNVTLSCEQNLNHDAMYWYRQDPGQGLRLIYYSQIVNDFQKGDIAEGYSVSREKKESFPLTVTSAQKNPTAFYLCASTTAMNTEAFFGQGTRLTVV.

The count of this clone is one. One end of the junction does not line up with germline, which may come from a read error. The chain combines TRBV7-7 with TRBJ2-5; 7 bases fit TRBD1. The CDR3 runs 14 residues. Per germline, CDR1 SSHAT and CDR2 FNYEAQ (reference sequence). CDR3 DNA sequence: TGTGCTAGCAGTTCTGGACAGGATGGGGAGACCCAGTACTTC. As protein: CASSSGQDGETQYF.

The chain recombines TRBV30 with TRBJ2-7; 12 positions match TRBD1. The germline CDR1 and CDR2 sequences are GTSNPN and SVGIG (reference sequence). Trimming at V came to 6 bases and at J to 9 bases, leaving 9 bases not matched to a gene. The CDR3 is 13 amino acids. DNA for the CDR3: TGTGCCTGCACGGGACAGGGGGCGTTATTGCAGTACTTC. Its protein product is CACTGQGALLQYF.

V gene TRBV7-2 combines with J gene TRBJ2-1; D gene ambiguous. Trimming stripped 1 base from V and 10 bases from J, with 5 bases between. In germline, CDR1 is SGHTA, CDR2 FQGNSA. The CDR3 is 11 amino acids. DNA of the CDR3: TGTGCCAGCAGCTTAGTCGAGGAGCAGTTCTTC. Encoded protein: CASSLVEEQFF.

The V and J genes are TRBV19 and TRBJ2-2; TRBD1 matches at 9 bases. The germline CDR1 and CDR2 sequences are LNHDA and SQIVND (reference sequence). The CDR3 has 15 residues. J lost 7 bases, V lost 5 bases, and 8 bases had no gene match. The CDR3 is CASSVRTGEYGELFF. As DNA, the CDR3 is TGTGCCAGTAGTGTCCGGACAGGGGAATACGGGGAGCTGTTTTTT.

A remark on this clone: Different DNA sequences within this sample yield the same CDR3. The chain is built from TRBV6-5 and TRBJ1-5; TRBD1 aligns across 9 bases. V dropped 6 bases and J dropped 6; count of bases not matched to a gene: 3. CDR1 and CDR2 (germline): MNHEY, SVGAGI. The CDR3 contains 13 residues. CDR3 coding DNA: TGTGCCAGCAGCACAGGGGGCGGTCAGCCCCAGCATTTT. This encodes CASSTGGGQPQHF.